Listed here are 27 T cell receptor beta chains from one sample, sequenced in a study of T cell responses to AZD1222 COVID-19 vaccine. The protocol was immunoSEQ multiplex PCR, while the TCRdb copy is restricted to in-frame clones and leaves out a portion. Among some 150,000 clones, 75% to 90% were seen once, and the ten largest hold around 4.1%. The sequenced sample was peripheral blood, obtained on day 0 of MenACWY control vaccination. All receptors come from an adult in good health.

The chain has TRBV11-2 and TRBJ1-5; D is perhaps TRBD1 (6 bases). This CDR3 is built from 15 residues. V lost 3 bases to trimming and J lost 6 bases, with 15 bases between them. Looked up from germline, CDR1 is SGHAT and CDR2 is FQNNGV. CDR3 sequence (DNA): TGTGCCAGCAGCTTTTCAGGGGACGGGTCTCAGCCCCAGCATTTT. Protein sequence: CASSFSGDGSQPQHF.

The CDR3 sequence is CASSQDPGQGAGNTIYF. CDR3 DNA sequence: TGTGCCAGCAGCCAAGACCCGGGACAGGGGGCTGGAAACACCATATATTTT. The chain carries TRBV4-2 and TRBJ1-3, with 11 positions matching TRBD1. The CDR3 runs to 17 residues. Germline V lookup: CDR1 LGHNA, CDR2 YNFKEQ. The V and J ends lost 0 bases and 2 bases, in that order; junction bases with no gene match: 3.

V gene TRBV7-2 combines with J gene TRBJ1-5; TRBD1 might be the D (6 bases). Trimming left V 5 bases short and J 4 bases short, with 12 bases between. CDR3 length: 14 residues. CDR1 and CDR2 from the germline V gene are SGHTA and FQGNSA. The CDR3, as DNA: TGTGCCAGCAGCCCCGACAGGAGGAATCAGCCCCAGCATTTT. This translates into CASSPDRRNQPQHF.

Remarks on this clone: Other DNA sequences from this sample encode an identical CDR3 as well. V and J are TRBV29-1 and TRBJ1-1, with D tentatively TRBD1 (5 bases). The V and J ends lost 6 bases and 0 bases respectively, with 11 bases between them. Germline lookup yields CDR1 SQVTM and CDR2 ANQGSEA. The CDR3 contains 13 residues. Here the CDR3 DNA reads TGCAGCGTCCACCGAGGGGTGAACACTGAAGCTTTCTTT. Its translation is CSVHRGVNTEAFF.

In its sample, this clone was seen a few times. CDR3 in amino acids: CASSLEGAAGNTIYF. CDR3 DNA: TGTGCCAGCAGTTTAGAGGGGGCGGCCGGAAACACCATATATTTT. The chain uses TRBV27 and TRBJ1-3; 7 positions match TRBD1. Germline V gene lookup returns CDR1 MNHEY and CDR2 SMNVEV (reference sequence). The CDR3 covers 15 residues. V lost 2 bases to trimming and J lost 4 bases; unmatched junction nucleotides: 5.

V and J are TRBV5-1 and TRBJ1-2; 9 nucleotides line up with TRBD1. Germline V gene data show CDR1 as SGHRS and CDR2 as YFSETQ. V shed 0 bases, J shed 7 bases, and the junction held 4 bases outside the gene matches. CDR3 size: 14 residues. CDR3 sequence reads: CASSLDRGQGGYTF. The CDR3 region has the DNA TGCGCCAGCAGCTTGGACAGGGGGCAGGGTGGCTACACCTTC.

The V gene is TRBV9, the J gene TRBJ1-1; D call uncertain. Germline lookup yields CDR1 SGDLS and CDR2 YYNGEE. V was pared by 2 bases and J by 3 bases, with 5 bases between. The CDR3 has 12 residues. The DNA for the CDR3 is TGTGCCAGCAGCGTTGCGGACACTGAAGCTTTCTTT. It is translated as CASSVADTEAFF.

The chain joins TRBV5-4 to TRBJ2-1; TRBD2 might be the D (5 bases). There are 12 residues in the CDR3. The V gene's germline CDR1 is SGHNT and CDR2 YYREEE (reference sequence). V was cut by 0 bases and J by 13 bases, with 11 bases left in between. In DNA, the CDR3 is TGTGCCAGCAGCTTGGAGAGGGAATCACAGTTCTTC. Its translation is CASSLERESQFF.

The J gene is TRBJ1-1, the V gene TRBV7-6; D gene unclear. Germline V gene lookup returns CDR1 SGHVS and CDR2 FNYEAQ. This CDR3 comprises 13 residues. Trimming took off 5 bases at V and 4 bases at J, with 11 bases between the two ends. CDR3 in DNA: TGTGCCAGCAGCACTACCGAGGTCACTGAAGCTTTCTTT. Translation gives CASSTTEVTEAFF.

V and J are TRBV7-9 and TRBJ2-1; possibly TRBD1 or TRBD2 for D (5 bases each). The CDR3 contains 15 residues. CDR1 and CDR2 from the germline V gene are SEHNR and FQNEAQ (reference sequence). The V and J ends lost 5 bases and 7 bases respectively, with 18 bases between them. The CDR3 nucleotides are TGTGCCAGCAGCCTCTCGGGGCTAAAGGGGAATGAGCAGTTCTTC. The encoded protein is CASSLSGLKGNEQFF.

This chain joins TRBV4-1 and TRBJ2-5; D possibly corresponds to TRBD2 (5 bases). Germline V gene lookup returns CDR1 MGHRA and CDR2 YSYEKL. The CDR3 is 18 amino acids. V was shortened by 0 bases and J by 0 bases, with 17 bases between the two germline ends. CDR3 coding DNA: TGCGCCAGCAGCCAAGATCGTTGGGGAGACTCGTACCAAGAGACCCAGTACTTC. Residues: CASSQDRWGDSYQETQYF.

The chain combines TRBV9 with TRBJ2-2; maybe TRBD1 (6 bases). The CDR3 is 16 residues long. V dropped 0 bases and J dropped 7 bases, with 16 bases sitting between them. Germline CDR1 and CDR2: SGDLS and YYNGEE. For the CDR3, the DNA is TGTGCCAGCAGCGTAGGTCAGTCCCCCAGGGGCGGGGAGCTGTTTTTT. Its protein is CASSVGQSPRGGELFF.

The V and J genes are TRBV2 and TRBJ1-1, with D unresolved. V lost 4 bases and J 7 bases, leaving 13 bases between the germline ends. Germline V gene lookup returns CDR1 SNHLY and CDR2 FYNNEI. The CDR3 length is 13 residues. The CDR3 is CASSAGRLYEAFF. The CDR3 DNA reads TGTGCCAGCAGTGCTGGACGGCTCTATGAAGCTTTCTTT. Drawing the rest from reference TRBV2 and TRBJ1-1, the complete variable domain is EPEVTQTPSHQVTQMGQEVILRCVPISNHLYFYWYRQILGQKVEFLVSFYNNEISEKSEIFDDQFSVERPDGSNFTLKIRSTKLEDSAMYFCASSAGRLYEAFFGQGTRLTVV.

For the CDR3, the DNA is TGTGCCAGCAGGGCCCCGGCAGGGGGTGCTTCACCCCTCCACTTT. Protein product: CASRAPAGGASPLHF. The V gene is TRBV2, the J gene TRBJ1-6; 7 bases agree with TRBD1. Trimming removed 6 bases from V and 9 bases from J; junction bases left unmatched: 11. The CDR3 spans 15 residues. CDR1 is SNHLY, CDR2 FYNNEI, per germline. Filled out from reference TRBV2 and TRBJ1-6, the complete variable domain reads EPEVTQTPSHQVTQMGQEVILRCVPISNHLYFYWYRQILGQKVEFLVSFYNNEISEKSEIFDDQFSVERPDGSNFTLKIRSTKLEDSAMYFCASRAPAGGASPLHFGNGTRLTVT.

The chain uses TRBV6-5 and TRBJ2-7; D possibly corresponds to TRBD2 (5 bases). The germline gives CDR1 MNHEY, CDR2 SVGAGI. The germline V and J ends were trimmed by 6 bases and 3 bases, with 12 bases remaining between them. The CDR3 is 13 residues long. In nucleotides, the CDR3 is TGTGCCAGCAGCCCCGGACGGGACTACGAGCAGTACGTC. Translation gives CASSPGRDYEQYV.

This rearrangement joins TRBV28 to TRBJ2-5; tentatively, D is TRBD1 (6 bases). Germline values: CDR1 MDHEN, CDR2 SYDVKM. The CDR3 runs 14 residues. Trimming shortened V by 5 bases and J by 4 bases, and 14 bases separated the two germline ends. The CDR3 loop is CASSGSGRGETQYF. CDR3 DNA: TGTGCCAGCAGTGGGAGTGGCAGGGGAGAGACCCAGTACTTC.

This clone was seen a single time. The chain is built from TRBV9 and TRBJ2-7, with a possible D match to TRBD1 (5 bases). Germline lookup yields CDR1 SGDLS and CDR2 YYNGEE. V lost 0 bases, J lost 4 bases, and 11 bases lay in between. This CDR3 region has 14 residues. CDR3 loop: CASSVAAGSYEQYF. In DNA form, the CDR3 reads TGTGCCAGCAGCGTAGCGGCAGGGTCTTACGAGCAGTACTTC.

The chain uses TRBV29-1 and TRBJ1-2; D is unclear. Germline CDR1 and CDR2: SQVTM and ANQGSEA. The V gene lost 4 bases and the J gene lost 0 bases, with 12 bases spanning the gap. The CDR3 spans 14 residues. The CDR3 reads CSVVTLYSNYGYTF. The DNA of the CDR3 is TGCAGCGTTGTTACACTCTATTCTAACTATGGCTACACCTTC.

Points on this clone: The same CDR3 arises from other DNA sequences in this sample as well. This chain connects TRBV19 to TRBJ2-2, with D unclear. Germline loops: CDR1 LNHDA, CDR2 SQIVND (reference sequence). Trimming pared 4 bases from V and 5 bases from J, leaving 5 bases between. The CDR3 totals 12 residues. The DNA for the CDR3 is TGTGCCAGTAGTACGGGTACCGGGGAGCTGTTTTTT. This gives the protein CASSTGTGELFF.

The chain has TRBV12-3 or TRBV12-4 and TRBJ1-1; weak D call: TRBD1 (5 bases). The CDR3 covers 13 residues. The ends were cut back, 2 bases at V and 2 bases at J, with 6 bases in the middle. CDR3 residues: CASSLTGNTEAFF. CDR3 sequence (DNA): TGTGCCAGCAGTTTAACAGGAAACACTGAAGCTTTCTTT.

This clone was seen only once. V and J are TRBV18 and TRBJ2-3; 7 positions agree with TRBD1. V trimming: 5 bases; J trimming: 0 bases; junction bases outside the gene matches: 2. CDR3 length: 14 amino acids. Germline assignment: CDR1 KGHSH and CDR2 LQKENI. The CDR3: CASSKTGSTDTQYF. The CDR3 DNA sequence: TGTGCCAGCTCAAAGACAGGGAGCACAGATACGCAGTATTTT.

The chain has TRBV9 and TRBJ1-5; possibly TRBD1 for D (6 bases). Trimming cost V 3 bases and J 5 bases, with 15 bases left between them. The CDR3 runs to 15 residues. Germline V gives CDR1 SGDLS, CDR2 YYNGEE. The CDR3 DNA is TGTGCCAGCAGCGGGGGACACCAAGGCGATCAGCCCCAGCATTTT. This codes for CASSGGHQGDQPQHF.

This clone was picked up one time. The chain uses TRBV19 and TRBJ1-3, with 7 bases identical to TRBD1. The V segment lost 9 bases and the J segment 0 bases; nucleotides outside the gene matches: 8. The V gene's germline CDR1 is LNHDA and CDR2 SQIVND (reference sequence). The CDR3 is 15 residues long. CDR3 DNA: TGTGCCAGCACAGACAGGGCCGACTCTGGAAACACCATATATTTT. It codes for CASTDRADSGNTIYF.

The V gene is TRBV18, the J gene TRBJ1-3; possibly TRBD1 for D (5 bases). CDR1 and CDR2 (germline): KGHSH, LQKENI. V lost 2 bases to trimming and J lost 0 bases, with 11 bases between them. CDR3 length: 16 amino acids. The CDR3 sequence: CASSPSWGISGNTIYF. CDR3 DNA: TGTGCCAGCTCACCATCGTGGGGGATCTCTGGAAACACCATATATTTT.

The chain uses TRBV5-4 and TRBJ1-1; D ambiguous. Germline V gene data show CDR1 as SGHNT and CDR2 as YYREEE (reference sequence). The CDR3 is made up of 14 amino acids. Trimming pared 0 bases from V and 5 bases from J, leaving 11 bases between. CDR3 sequence (DNA): TGTGCCAGCAGCTTGGAGGGCGGGGTAACTGAAGCTTTCTTT. Translation: CASSLEGGVTEAFF. Filled out from reference TRBV5-4 and TRBJ1-1, the complete variable domain reads ETGVTQSPTHLIKTRGQQVTLRCSSQSGHNTVSWYQQALGQGPQFIFQYYREEENGRGNFPPRFSGLQFPNYSSELNVNALELDDSALYLCASSLEGGVTEAFFGQGTRLTVV.

In this sample, this clone turned up once. The chain couples TRBV4-2 to TRBJ2-5; D is perhaps TRBD2 (6 bases). Germline V gene sequence: CDR1 LGHNA, CDR2 YNFKEQ. Trimming cost V 0 bases and J 5 bases, with 7 bases left between them. This CDR3 contains 13 residues. DNA of the CDR3: TGTGCCAGCAGCCAAGAGGACTATGAGACCCAGTACTTC. Its translation: CASSQEDYETQYF.

This clone showed up just a few times. This chain uses TRBV28 with TRBJ1-6, with 9 bases aligning to TRBD1. V lost 2 bases and J lost 7; bases outside the gene matches: 6. Germline-derived CDR1 and CDR2 are MDHEN and SYDVKM. The CDR3 has 16 amino acids. The CDR3 nucleotides read TGTGCCAGCAGTTTAACCGGGACAGGGAAAAATTCACCCCTCCACTTT. It yields the protein CASSLTGTGKNSPLHF.